One sample yielded the 19 T cell receptor beta chains listed below, sequenced in a study of identifying expanded T cells in peripheral blood. Sequenced by immunoSEQ multiplex PCR; TCRdb stores in-frame clones only, minus some. The sample has tens of thousands of clones; around 84% are singletons. Sequencing was carried out using blood. The receptors come from a person aged 18-70 years in good health.

This clone occurred a few times. The chain's CDR3 is CASSFPGNPTEAFF. For the CDR3, the DNA is TGTGCCAGCAGCTTTCCAGGGAATCCCACTGAAGCTTTCTTT. The rearrangement uses TRBV7-2 and TRBJ1-1; possibly TRBD1 for D (5 bases). CDR1 and CDR2 (germline): SGHTA, FQGNSA. CDR3 length equals 14 residues. Trimming removed 3 bases from V and 4 bases from J, with 12 bases in between.

The chain has TRBV5-4 and TRBJ2-5; weak D call: TRBD1 (5 bases). CDR1 is SGHNT and CDR2 is YYREEE in the germline V gene (reference sequence). The V gene lost 7 bases and the J gene lost 3 bases, with 10 bases spanning the gap. The CDR3 totals 12 residues. CDR3 nucleotides: TGTGCCAGCGAAGGGGTCGAAGAGACCCAGTACTTC. Translating gives CASEGVEETQYF. Filled out from reference TRBV5-4 and TRBJ2-5, the complete variable domain reads ETGVTQSPTHLIKTRGQQVTLRCSSQSGHNTVSWYQQALGQGPQFIFQYYREEENGRGNFPPRFSGLQFPNYSSELNVNALELDDSALYLCASEGVEETQYFGPGTRLLVL.

V and J are TRBV19 and TRBJ1-1; tentatively, D is TRBD1 (5 bases). The CDR3 sequence is 16 residues long. The V end was cut by 4 bases, the J end by 3 bases, with 18 bases between. Germline assignment: CDR1 LNHDA and CDR2 SQIVND (reference sequence). The chain's CDR3 is CASSKRREVWDTEAFF. The CDR3 DNA reads TGTGCCAGTAGTAAACGCAGGGAGGTATGGGACACTGAAGCTTTCTTT.

This clone was seen more than once but under ten times. The chain recombines TRBV7-9 with TRBJ1-6, with no clear D. The germline V gene has CDR1 SEHNR and CDR2 FQNEAQ (reference sequence). V was cut by 8 bases and J by 7 bases, with 9 bases left in between. This CDR3 has 12 residues. The CDR3 nucleotides are TGTGCCAGCCAGGAAGCGAATTCACCCCTCCACTTT. Protein product: CASQEANSPLHF.

The chain recombines TRBV27 with TRBJ1-6; D remains unclear. V lost 3 bases and J lost 11, with 8 bases in between. From germline, CDR1 is MNHEY and CDR2 SMNVEV (reference sequence). The CDR3 has 12 residues. The CDR3 region is CASSFPGAPLHF. DNA of the CDR3: TGTGCCAGCAGTTTCCCCGGGGCACCCCTCCACTTT.

The chain carries TRBV6-6 and TRBJ1-1; D may be TRBD1 (5 bases). This CDR3 has 12 amino acids. Germline assignment: CDR1 MNHNY and CDR2 SVGAGI (reference sequence). V was shortened by 1 base and J by 6 bases, with 6 bases between the two germline ends. The CDR3 DNA sequence: TGTGCCAGCAGTTACTGGGACGCTGAAGCTTTCTTT. Amino acid sequence: CASSYWDAEAFF.

The chain carries TRBV20-1 and TRBJ2-7; no clear D. Germline assignment: CDR1 DFQATT and CDR2 SNEGSKA (reference sequence). V lost 0 bases, J lost 4 bases, and 4 bases lay in between. The CDR3 covers 11 residues. CDR3: CSARDQYEQYF. The CDR3 region has the DNA TGCAGTGCTAGAGATCAATACGAGCAGTACTTC.

The chain carries TRBV6-1 and TRBJ1-2; unclear D gene. The V and J ends lost 5 bases and 7 bases respectively, with 17 bases between them. Germline CDR1 is MNHNS and CDR2 is SASEGT. The CDR3 is 14 amino acids. The CDR3 here is CASSPAPSTLGYTF. In nucleotides, the CDR3 is TGTGCCAGCAGTCCAGCGCCATCGACTCTTGGCTACACCTTC.

The rearrangement links TRBV5-6 to TRBJ1-2, with 7 positions matching TRBD1. CDR3 length: 14 residues. With 3 bases clipped from V and 8 bases from J, the junction kept 10 bases outside the gene matches. CDR1 is SGHDT and CDR2 is YYEEEE in the germline V gene. The CDR3 loop is CASSWGAQGTGYTF. The CDR3 DNA reads TGTGCCAGCAGCTGGGGGGCACAGGGGACGGGCTACACCTTC.

The CDR3 nucleotides are TGTGCCTGGAGTGTACCCTCGACGACAGGGAAGTCCCGCTATGGCTACACCTTC. Translating gives CAWSVPSTTGKSRYGYTF. The V gene is TRBV30, the J gene TRBJ1-2; 7 nucleotides match TRBD1. The junction had 17 bases not matched to a gene; V was cut back by 0 bases and J by 4 bases. The germline V gene encodes CDR1 GTSNPN and CDR2 SVGIG (reference sequence). The CDR3 has 18 amino acids.

This clone was counted between two and nine times. The chain employs TRBV4-1 and TRBJ1-6, with D hard to call. The germline CDR1 and CDR2 sequences are MGHRA and YSYEKL. V lost 4 bases to trimming and J lost 7 bases, with 11 bases between them. CDR3 length: 14 residues. CDR3 in amino acids: CASSPDTFNSPLHF. The CDR3 region has the DNA TGCGCCAGCAGCCCCGACACCTTCAATTCACCCCTCCACTTT.

This clone was seen once. The chain carries TRBV7-9 and TRBJ1-2; D is unclear. The CDR3 is 12 amino acids. V lost 1 base and J lost 5, with 5 bases in between. CDR1 and CDR2 (germline): SEHNR, FQNEAQ (reference sequence). CDR3 DNA: TGTGCCAGCAGCTTAGACAGATATGGCTACACCTTC. Translating it yields CASSLDRYGYTF.

The chain uses TRBV18 and TRBJ1-5; TRBD1 is a possible D gene (5 bases). This CDR3 has 15 amino acids. Germline loops: CDR1 KGHSH, CDR2 LQKENI. The V gene lost 4 bases and the J gene lost 4 bases, with 14 bases spanning the gap. This CDR3 is CASSLLDSSNQPQHF. CDR3 sequence (DNA): TGTGCCAGCTCACTTCTCGACAGCAGTAATCAGCCCCAGCATTTT. Full variable domain (missing parts from reference TRBV18 and TRBJ1-5): NAGVMQNPRHLVRRRGQEARLRCSPMKGHSHVYWYRQLPEEGLKFMVYLQKENIIDESGMPKERFSAEFPKEGPSILRIQQVVRGDSAAYFCASSLLDSSNQPQHFGDGTRLSIL.

This chain uses TRBV9 with TRBJ2-1, with TRBD2 matching over 12 bases. There are 14 residues in the CDR3. With 3 bases clipped from V and 9 bases from J, the junction kept 4 bases outside the gene matches. CDR1 and CDR2 from the germline V gene are SGDLS and YYNGEE. CDR3 nucleotides: TGTGCCAGCAGCGCGACTAGCGGGGGCGCTGAGCAGTTCTTC. Translated, it gives CASSATSGGAEQFF.

The chain carries TRBV6-1 and TRBJ2-7; tentatively, D is TRBD1 (5 bases). With 2 bases removed from V and 0 bases from J, the gap between germline ends came to 11 bases. The germline CDR1 and CDR2 sequences are MNHNS and SASEGT. The CDR3 consists of 15 residues. The CDR3 loop is CASSEQGRSSYEQYF. CDR3 nucleotides: TGTGCCAGCAGTGAACAGGGCCGAAGCTCCTACGAGCAGTACTTC.

The chain joins TRBV4-1 to TRBJ2-7; either TRBD1 or TRBD2 may fit D (6 bases each). V lost 0 bases and J lost 3, with 24 bases in between. This CDR3 is 19 amino acids long. Germline V gene sequence: CDR1 MGHRA, CDR2 YSYEKL. CDR3 loop: CASSQESGADYRSIYEQYF. The DNA for the CDR3 is TGCGCCAGCAGCCAAGAATCGGGGGCAGACTACCGCTCCATCTACGAGCAGTACTTC.

CDR3 DNA: TGTGCCAGCAGACCAAAGGGAGAACTCAACTACACCTTC. This sequence encodes CASRPKGELNYTF. The chain links TRBV6-5 to TRBJ1-2; no reliable D call. CDR1 and CDR2 from the germline V gene are MNHEY and SVGAGI. Trimming took off 6 bases at V and 10 bases at J, with 18 bases between the two ends. This CDR3 has 13 residues.

The chain is built from TRBV7-2 and TRBJ1-5, with 9 bases lining up with TRBD1. The CDR3 covers 15 residues. The V and J ends lost 4 bases and 2 bases, in that order; junction bases with no gene match: 3. Germline assignment: CDR1 SGHTA and CDR2 FQGNSA. The chain's CDR3 is CASSWDREGNQPQHF. CDR3 DNA: TGTGCCAGCAGCTGGGACAGGGAAGGCAATCAGCCCCAGCATTTT.

This clone came up once. V gene TRBV4-1 combines with J gene TRBJ2-7, with D perhaps matching TRBD2 (6 bases). The germline V gene has CDR1 MGHRA and CDR2 YSYEKL. The length of the CDR3 is 17 residues. V lost 0 bases, J lost 3 bases, and 18 bases lay in between. CDR3 sequence reads: CASSQDRTSGRLYEQYF. In DNA, the CDR3 is TGCGCCAGCAGCCAAGATCGTACCAGCGGGCGACTCTACGAGCAGTACTTC.